The 18 T cell receptor beta chains below were found in one sample sequenced in a study of T cells in tuberculosis. Here immunoSEQ multiplex PCR was the method, and the copy in TCRdb shows in-frame clones only, minus some. Here the sample spans tens of thousands of clones, roughly 96% being singletons. The sample taken for sequencing was PBMCs. These receptors were obtained from a donor aged 10-35 years with latent tuberculosis or without tuberculosis infection.

The chain has TRBV2 and TRBJ2-7; D may be TRBD1 (6 bases). This CDR3 is built from 14 residues. From germline, CDR1 is SNHLY and CDR2 FYNNEI. V was clipped by 0 bases and J by 5 bases, with 11 bases between them. Here the CDR3 DNA reads TGTGCCAGCAGTGAAGCAGTGCAGGGGAACGAGCAGTACTTC. It yields the protein CASSEAVQGNEQYF.

The CDR3 nucleotides read TGTGCCAGCAGTTACTATATAGGGGCCTCCTATGGCTACACCTTC. Translating gives CASSYYIGASYGYTF. The chain carries TRBV6-5 and TRBJ1-2, with D tentatively TRBD1 (5 bases). V was pared by 1 base and J by 4 bases, with 13 bases between. Per germline, CDR1 MNHEY and CDR2 SVGAGI. The CDR3 contains 15 residues.

J is TRBJ2-1 and V is TRBV5-1; the D gene is possibly TRBD2 (5 bases). The CDR3 contains 15 residues. The ends were cut back, 0 bases at V and 1 base at J, with 8 bases in the middle. Germline lookup yields CDR1 SGHRS and CDR2 YFSETQ. CDR3 in DNA: TGCGCCAGCAGCTTGGCAACTAGTTCCTACAATGAGCAGTTCTTC. It codes for CASSLATSSYNEQFF.

The genes are TRBV11-2 and TRBJ2-5, with D perhaps TRBD2 (6 bases). The ends were cut back, 1 base at V and 4 bases at J, with 7 bases in the middle. Per germline, CDR1 SGHAT and CDR2 FQNNGV. The CDR3 is made up of 13 amino acids. The DNA for the CDR3 is TGTGCCAGCAGCTTAGGACTAGGAGAGACCCAGTACTTC. This gives the protein CASSLGLGETQYF. Based on the CDR3 plus reference TRBV11-2 and TRBJ2-5, the full variable domain is EAGVAQSPRYKIIEKRQSVAFWCNPISGHATLYWYQQILGQGPKLLIQFQNNGVVDDSQLPKDRFSAERLKGVDSTLKIQPAKLEDSAVYLCASSLGLGETQYFGPGTRLLVL.

The chain employs TRBV19 and TRBJ2-1; 7 nucleotides line up with TRBD1. Germline V lookup: CDR1 LNHDA, CDR2 SQIVND (reference sequence). The CDR3 covers 16 residues. V was clipped by 5 bases and J by 6 bases; unmatched bases: 13. This CDR3 is CASSGGVGQWGNEQFF. The CDR3 nucleotides read TGTGCCAGTAGTGGGGGCGTGGGACAGTGGGGCAATGAGCAGTTCTTC.

The sample holds one count of this clone. The gene calls are TRBV6-5 and TRBJ2-3; 7 positions match TRBD2. The CDR3 totals 15 residues. Germline V CDR1 and CDR2: MNHEY, SVGAGI. J gave up 2 bases and V 5 bases, and 7 bases lay outside the gene matches. The CDR3: CASSRPGLHTDTQYF. In nucleotides, the CDR3 is TGTGCCAGCAGTCGACCGGGACTACACACAGATACGCAGTATTTT.

The V gene is TRBV5-6, the J gene TRBJ1-3; 7 nucleotides agree with TRBD1. CDR1 SGHDT and CDR2 YYEEEE come from the germline V gene. V shed 0 bases, J shed 4 bases, and the junction held 4 bases outside the gene matches. CDR3 size: 15 residues. The DNA of the CDR3 is TGTGCCAGCAGCTTGGATCCCAGGGGGGGAAACACCATATATTTT. Encoded protein: CASSLDPRGGNTIYF.

The chain joins TRBV5-1 to TRBJ1-5; D might be TRBD1 (6 bases). The germline V gene encodes CDR1 SGHRS and CDR2 YFSETQ. This CDR3 comprises 19 residues. With 0 bases removed from V and 0 bases from J, the gap between germline ends came to 19 bases. The CDR3 DNA is TGCGCCAGCAGCTTGGTTCCTACAGGGTTGGGAACTAGCAATCAGCCCCAGCATTTT. Its protein product is CASSLVPTGLGTSNQPQHF.

V is TRBV6-6 and J is TRBJ1-5; D is undetermined. The germline V gene encodes CDR1 MNHNY and CDR2 SVGAGI (reference sequence). The CDR3 sequence is 15 residues long. V lost 6 bases and J 2 bases, leaving 14 bases between the germline ends. This chain's CDR3 is CASRTVEEGNQPQHF. CDR3 DNA sequence: TGTGCCAGCAGGACGGTGGAGGAGGGCAATCAGCCCCAGCATTTT.

The J gene is TRBJ2-7, the V gene TRBV10-1; TRBD2 is a possible D gene (6 bases). The CDR3 has 18 residues. CDR1 and CDR2 from the germline V gene are WNHNN and SYGVQD (reference sequence). Trimming removed 4 bases from V and 2 bases from J, with 24 bases in between. The CDR3 DNA is TGCGCCAGCAGTGCTCACAGAAAACCGGGACTCGTCCCCTACGAGCAGTACTTC. This translates into CASSAHRKPGLVPYEQYF.

The V and J genes are TRBV11-1 and TRBJ2-3; D gene unclear. V lost 1 base, J lost 4 bases, and 9 bases lay in between. This CDR3 is 14 amino acids long. Germline V lookup: CDR1 SGHAT, CDR2 FQDESV (reference sequence). The chain's CDR3 is CASSLGPDADTQYF. For the CDR3, the DNA is TGTGCCAGCAGCTTAGGTCCAGATGCAGATACGCAGTATTTT. The whole variable domain, remainder taken from reference TRBV11-1 and TRBJ2-3, is EAEVAQSPRYKITEKSQAVAFWCDPISGHATLYWYRQILGQGPELLVQFQDESVVDDSQLPKDRFSAERLKGVDSTLKIQPAELGDSAMYLCASSLGPDADTQYFGPGTRLTVL.

The genes are TRBV20-1 and TRBJ1-2; D remains unclear. The CDR3 is 10 amino acids. Looked up from germline, CDR1 is DFQATT and CDR2 is SNEGSKA (reference sequence). Trimming left V 1 base short and J 7 bases short, with 4 bases between. In nucleotides, the CDR3 is TGCAGTGCTAGAGCTAGTGGCTACACCTTC. Its translation is CSARASGYTF.

The gene calls are TRBV11-2 and TRBJ2-1; a possible D gene is TRBD2 (5 bases). Looked up from germline, CDR1 is SGHAT and CDR2 is FQNNGV. The CDR3 spans 16 residues. V was cut by 0 bases and J by 5 bases, with 14 bases left in between. This CDR3 reads CASSLDFRAANNEQFF. Written as DNA, the CDR3 is TGTGCCAGCAGCTTAGATTTTAGAGCGGCTAACAATGAGCAGTTCTTC.

This rearrangement joins TRBV29-1 to TRBJ2-1; D is uncertain. Deletions cut 3 bases from V and 4 bases from J, with 10 bases between. The CDR3 consists of 13 residues. Germline V lookup: CDR1 SQVTM, CDR2 ANQGSEA. CDR3 sequence: CSVEELSYNEQFF. DNA of the CDR3: TGCAGCGTTGAGGAGCTTTCATACAATGAGCAGTTCTTC.

The chain couples TRBV5-4 to TRBJ2-7, with TRBD2 matching over 8 bases. The CDR3 extends over 16 amino acids. The junction had 10 bases not matched to a gene; V was cut back by 3 bases and J by 2 bases. Germline V gene lookup returns CDR1 SGHNT and CDR2 YYREEE (reference sequence). The CDR3 DNA follows: TGTGCCAGCAGCTCGGGGGTTAGCGGGACCCCCTACGAGCAGTACTTC. Amino acid sequence: CASSSGVSGTPYEQYF.

The rearrangement joins TRBV4-1 to TRBJ2-2; 8 bases map to TRBD2. V lost 0 bases and J lost 0; bases outside the gene matches: 6. The CDR3 sequence is 18 residues long. Germline lookup yields CDR1 MGHRA and CDR2 YSYEKL. The CDR3 spells CASSQESGGPTNTGELFF. CDR3 nucleotides: TGCGCCAGCAGCCAAGAAAGCGGGGGCCCTACGAACACCGGGGAGCTGTTTTTT.

The chain is built from TRBV6-5 and TRBJ1-2; D may be TRBD1 (6 bases). The ends were cut back, 2 bases at V and 10 bases at J, with 17 bases in the middle. This CDR3 is 14 amino acids long. CDR1 is MNHEY, CDR2 SVGAGI, per germline. In DNA form, the CDR3 reads TGTGCCAGCAGTTACGGGGGCAGGGCTGGTCTCTACACCTTC. Protein: CASSYGGRAGLYTF.

This chain links TRBV4-1 with TRBJ1-4; 7 nucleotides agree with TRBD1. The CDR3 is made up of 16 amino acids. The V gene's germline CDR1 is MGHRA and CDR2 YSYEKL. The V gene end was trimmed by 3 bases and the J gene end by 4 bases; junction bases not matched to a gene: 8. The CDR3 loop is CASSHADRDFNEKLFF. The CDR3 bases are TGCGCCAGCAGCCACGCTGACAGGGACTTTAATGAAAAACTGTTTTTT.